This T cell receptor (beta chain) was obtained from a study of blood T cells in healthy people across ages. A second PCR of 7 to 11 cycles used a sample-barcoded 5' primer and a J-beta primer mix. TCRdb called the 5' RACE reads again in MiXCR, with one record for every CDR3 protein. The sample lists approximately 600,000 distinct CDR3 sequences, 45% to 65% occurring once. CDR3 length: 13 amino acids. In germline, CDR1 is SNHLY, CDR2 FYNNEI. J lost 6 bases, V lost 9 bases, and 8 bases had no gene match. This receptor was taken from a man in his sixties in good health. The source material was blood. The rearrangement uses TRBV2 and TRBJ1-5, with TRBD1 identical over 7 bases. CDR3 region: CASGQELGQPQHF. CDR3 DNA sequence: TGTGCCAGTGGACAGGAGTTGGGTCAGCCCCAGCATTTT.